The 29 T cell receptor beta chains reported below all come from one sample, sequenced in a study of T cell repertoires in cytomegalovirus infection. What these receptors recognize is not known. TCRdb re-called the reads with MiXCR, one entry per CDR3 protein. The repertoire holds nearly 70,000 distinct CDR3 sequences, 20% to 25% seen once, with roughly 80% in the top ten. Sequenced: PBMCs, sequenced either directly or after in vitro stimulation (not recorded which). These receptors all come from a human donor in good health (CMV status not recorded). Some clones in this sample may be carry-over from other donors' samples.

This clonotype was observed a few times. This chain joins TRBV7-9 and TRBJ1-2; 7 bases match TRBD1. V was clipped by 8 bases and J by 4 bases; unmatched bases: 10. Germline loops: CDR1 SEHNR, CDR2 FQNEAQ (reference sequence). The CDR3 sequence is 14 residues long. CDR3 sequence: CASRSTGDRYGYTF. The CDR3 bases are TGTGCCAGCCGATCAACAGGGGATCGCTATGGCTACACCTTC.

The rearrangement uses TRBV13 and TRBJ2-2; 8 bases match TRBD2. Germline V CDR1 and CDR2: PRHDT, FYEKMQ (reference sequence). After removal of 2 bases from V and 4 bases from J, the junction contained 12 bases not matched to a gene. The CDR3 spans 18 residues. The CDR3 reads CASSLRTSSKAGTGELFF. The CDR3 DNA is TGTGCCAGCAGCTTAAGGACTAGCTCCAAGGCGGGCACCGGGGAGCTGTTTTTT.

At least ten counts were recorded for this clonotype. The V gene is TRBV7-8, the J gene TRBJ1-5, with D perhaps matching TRBD1 (5 bases). Trimming removed 2 bases from V and 6 bases from J, with 23 bases in between. Germline lookup yields CDR1 SGHVS and CDR2 FQNEAQ. The CDR3 loop spans 18 amino acids. CDR3 nucleotide sequence: TGTGCCAGCAGCTTACAATTCCCTCGTGCAGGCGGGGGTCAGCCCCAGCATTTT. Amino acids: CASSLQFPRAGGGQPQHF. The whole variable domain, filled in from reference TRBV7-8 and TRBJ1-5, reads GAGVSQSPRYKVAKRGQDVALRCDPISGHVSLFWYQQALGQGPEFLTYFQNEAQLDKSGLPSDRFFAERPEGSVSTLKIQRTQQEDSAVYLCASSLQFPRAGGGQPQHFGDGTRLSIL.

This clonotype occurred a few times. The rearrangement uses TRBV7-8 and TRBJ1-5; D ambiguous. With 1 base removed from V and 6 bases from J, the gap between germline ends came to 4 bases. The CDR3 consists of 12 residues. Germline V gene data show CDR1 as SGHVS and CDR2 as FQNEAQ. This CDR3 is CASSLEGQPQHF. DNA of the CDR3: TGTGCCAGCAGCTTAGAGGGTCAGCCCCAGCATTTT.

This clonotype has a count of ten or more. The chain employs TRBV7-2 and TRBJ2-3; D call uncertain. The CDR3 has 13 amino acids. The V gene's germline CDR1 is SGHTA and CDR2 FQGNSA. V dropped 3 bases and J dropped 6 bases, with 10 bases sitting between them. In DNA, the CDR3 is TGTGCCAGCAGCTTCTCCAAAGGCGATACGCAGTATTTT. It yields the protein CASSFSKGDTQYF.

This chain uses TRBV12-3 or TRBV12-4 with TRBJ2-2, with TRBD1 matching 7 bases. V lost 5 bases and J lost 6; bases outside the gene matches: 6. The CDR3 consists of 14 residues. CDR3 bases: TGTGCCAGCAGTATAGGACAGGTGCCCGGGGAGCTGTTTTTT. It is translated as CASSIGQVPGELFF.

In this sample, this clonotype turned up a few times. The gene calls are TRBV7-2 and TRBJ2-1; tentatively, D is TRBD1 or TRBD2 (5 bases each). The CDR3 totals 14 residues. V was cut by 1 base and J by 4 bases, with 8 bases left in between. The germline V gene encodes CDR1 SGHTA and CDR2 FQGNSA. As DNA, the CDR3 is TGTGCCAGCAGCTTAGATGGGACGTACAATGAGCAGTTCTTC. Protein: CASSLDGTYNEQFF.

This clonotype has a handful of counts. This chain connects TRBV29-1 to TRBJ2-7, with TRBD2 identical over 8 bases. Germline loops: CDR1 SQVTM, CDR2 ANQGSEA. The V and J ends lost 4 bases and 2 bases, in that order; junction bases with no gene match: 7. The CDR3 contains 14 residues. CDR3 residues: CSVAGSGTTYEQYF. As DNA, the CDR3 is TGCAGCGTTGCGGGTAGCGGGACAACCTACGAGCAGTACTTC.

The CDR3 sequence: CASSQALGGFYEQFF. Written as DNA, the CDR3 is TGTGCCAGCAGCCAAGCACTTGGAGGTTTTTATGAGCAGTTCTTC. The chain employs TRBV3-1 and TRBJ2-1; a possible D gene is TRBD2 (5 bases). CDR3 length equals 15 residues. Trimming took 1 base from V and 8 from J, leaving 15 bases between them. Looked up from germline, CDR1 is LGHDT and CDR2 is YNNKEL (reference sequence).

This clonotype occurred many times. This rearrangement joins TRBV7-9 to TRBJ2-3; 9 bases fit TRBD1. Germline loops: CDR1 SEHNR, CDR2 FQNEAQ (reference sequence). The CDR3 length is 15 residues. V was clipped by 4 bases and J by 2 bases; unmatched bases: 4. CDR3 DNA sequence: TGTGCCAGCAGCTCCTACAGGGGGCTCACAGATACGCAGTATTTT. It yields the protein CASSSYRGLTDTQYF. Filled out from reference TRBV7-9 and TRBJ2-3, the complete variable domain reads DTGVSQNPRHKITKRGQNVTFRCDPISEHNRLYWYRQTLGQGPEFLTYFQNEAQLEKSRLLSDRFSAERPKGSFSTLEIQRTEQGDSAMYLCASSSYRGLTDTQYFGPGTRLTVL.

This clonotype was observed at least ten times. V gene TRBV7-2 combines with J gene TRBJ1-6; a possible D gene is TRBD1 (6 bases). Germline V gives CDR1 SGHTA, CDR2 FQGNSA. Deletions cut 0 bases from V and 0 bases from J, with 12 bases between. The CDR3 has 18 amino acids. Written as DNA, the CDR3 is TGTGCCAGCAGCTTAGCTATTGGACAGAGCTCCTATAATTCACCCCTCCACTTT. The encoded protein is CASSLAIGQSSYNSPLHF.

This clonotype has just a few counts. The V call is TRBV30, the J call TRBJ2-4; maybe TRBD2 (5 bases). Germline CDR1 reads GTSNPN; CDR2 reads SVGIG (reference sequence). The CDR3 spans 13 residues. V gave up 0 bases and J gave up 3 bases, with 6 bases separating them. The CDR3 loop reads CAWSVRDKNIQYF. The CDR3 DNA is TGTGCCTGGAGTGTACGGGACAAAAACATTCAGTACTTC.

The sample holds many counts of this clonotype. J is TRBJ2-1 and V is TRBV11-2, with 9 nucleotides matching TRBD2. Trimming at V came to 5 bases and at J to 8 bases, leaving 22 bases not matched to a gene. The CDR3 totals 19 residues. Germline CDR1 is SGHAT and CDR2 is FQNNGV. CDR3 nucleotides: TGTGCCAGCAGCACCAGGGCGGGGGCTAGCGGGATCACACGAGATGAGCAGTTCTTC. It is translated as CASSTRAGASGITRDEQFF.

At least ten counts were recorded for this clonotype. The chain employs TRBV3-1 and TRBJ1-6; D unclear. Trimming pared 4 bases from V and 6 bases from J, leaving 10 bases between. Germline-derived CDR1 and CDR2 are LGHDT and YNNKEL (reference sequence). This CDR3 is built from 14 residues. CDR3 nucleotides: TGTGCCAGCAGCCGGAGGCAGGCTAATTCACCCCTCCACTTT. It is translated as CASSRRQANSPLHF.

This clonotype was counted only a few times. This chain connects TRBV4-3 to TRBJ1-6; D perhaps matches TRBD1 (5 bases). The V end lost 1 base, the J end lost 13 bases, and 11 bases lay between the germline ends. The CDR3 is 13 residues long. Germline CDR1 and CDR2: LGHNA and YSLEER. The CDR3 DNA reads TGCGCCAGCAGCCAAGCGCCCGGGGCGCCCCTCCACTTT. Residues: CASSQAPGAPLHF.

This clonotype was recorded a few times. The chain recombines TRBV12-3 or TRBV12-4 with TRBJ2-1; either TRBD1 or TRBD2 may fit D (6 bases each). V dropped 3 bases and J dropped 3 bases, with 12 bases sitting between them. The CDR3 is made up of 15 amino acids. The CDR3 DNA reads as TGTGCCAGCAGTTTTAGCGGAGGGGGCTACAATGAGCAGTTCTTC. It translates to CASSFSGGGYNEQFF.

This sequence joins TRBV4-3 and TRBJ2-3; D may be TRBD2 (7 bases). CDR1 LGHNA and CDR2 YSLEER come from the germline V gene. The CDR3 is 16 amino acids. V shed 0 bases and J shed 4 bases, with 14 bases lying between them. The CDR3 loop is CASSQDRGEGADTQYF. Written as DNA, the CDR3 is TGCGCCAGCAGCCAAGATAGGGGGGAGGGGGCAGATACGCAGTATTTT.

In this sample, this clonotype turned up a few times. V usage is TRBV20-1 and J usage is TRBJ1-1; the D is unclear. Germline CDR1 reads DFQATT; CDR2 reads SNEGSKA (reference sequence). The CDR3 contains 14 residues. Trimming removed 3 bases at V and 3 bases at J, with 14 bases between. The CDR3 DNA reads as TGCAGTGCTAGCCCAAGGACCCGCTACACTGAAGCTTTCTTT. Translating gives CSASPRTRYTEAFF.

The CDR3, as DNA: TGTGCCAGCGGTCGGAGACAGAGTGAAAAACTGTTTTTT. Its protein is CASGRRQSEKLFF. The J gene is TRBJ1-4, the V gene TRBV7-6, with TRBD1 as a possible D gene (5 bases). The germline V gene encodes CDR1 SGHVS and CDR2 FNYEAQ. V was pared by 8 bases and J by 7 bases, with 14 bases between. This CDR3 contains 13 residues.

This clonotype has ten or more counts. The chain recombines TRBV7-2 with TRBJ2-1; 7 bases are a match to TRBD1. CDR3 size: 16 residues. With 7 bases clipped from V and 3 bases from J, the junction kept 12 bases outside the gene matches. The germline V gene has CDR1 SGHTA and CDR2 FQGNSA. The CDR3 protein is CASTWMAGTDYNEQFF. The DNA of the CDR3 is TGTGCCAGCACCTGGATGGCCGGGACAGACTACAATGAGCAGTTCTTC. Looking up the rest from reference TRBV7-2 and TRBJ2-1 gives the full variable domain: GAGVSQSPSNKVTEKGKDVELRCDPISGHTALYWYRQSLGQGLEFLIYFQGNSAPDKSGLPSDRFSAERTGGSVSTLTIQRTQQEDSAVYLCASTWMAGTDYNEQFFGPGTRLTVL.

V gene TRBV6-6 combines with J gene TRBJ2-7; D is possibly TRBD1 (6 bases). From germline, CDR1 is MNHNY and CDR2 SVGAGI (reference sequence). The germline V and J ends were trimmed by 0 bases and 3 bases, with 9 bases remaining between them. There are 14 residues in the CDR3. The CDR3 sequence is CASSYSTQGYEQYV. The CDR3 bases are TGTGCCAGCAGTTACTCGACACAGGGCTACGAGCAGTACGTC.

This clonotype was recorded a few times. The chain links TRBV7-2 to TRBJ2-3; D possibly matches TRBD1 or TRBD2 (5 bases each). V shed 6 bases and J shed 0 bases, with 13 bases lying between them. This CDR3 has 15 residues. Germline V lookup: CDR1 SGHTA, CDR2 FQGNSA. For the CDR3, the DNA is TGTGCCAGCAGGTGGGACGGGGACAGCACAGATACGCAGTATTTT. Translating gives CASRWDGDSTDTQYF.

The chain recombines TRBV20-1 with TRBJ1-1, with a tentative D call TRBD1 (5 bases). CDR1 and CDR2 from the germline V gene are DFQATT and SNEGSKA (reference sequence). The CDR3 runs to 11 residues. The CDR3 reads CAGGRGTEAFF. The DNA of the CDR3 is TGCGCGGGAGGTAGGGGAACTGAAGCTTTCTTT.

This clonotype was found many times. This sequence joins TRBV12-3 or TRBV12-4 and TRBJ2-5; 9 nucleotides line up with TRBD2. V lost 2 bases, J lost 5 bases, and 9 bases stayed unmatched. The CDR3 covers 16 residues. The CDR3, as DNA: TGTGCCAGCAGTTTAAGGCTGCGGGAGGGCCATGAGACCCAGTACTTC. It yields the protein CASSLRLREGHETQYF.

The chain joins TRBV6-2 or TRBV6-3 to TRBJ1-1; the D is unclear. The V and J ends lost 6 bases and 5 bases respectively, with 10 bases between them. The germline V gene encodes CDR1 MNHEY and CDR2 SVGEGT. The CDR3 is made up of 12 amino acids. CDR3 coding DNA: TGTGCCAGCAGCGCCCTGGGAACTGAAGCTTTCTTT. The encoded protein is CASSALGTEAFF.

This chain joins TRBV6-2 or TRBV6-3 and TRBJ2-1; 10 nucleotides agree with TRBD2. Germline CDR1 MNHEY, CDR2 SVGEGT. The CDR3 length is 14 residues. Germline trimming cut 6 bases from V and 6 bases from J; bases unmatched to any gene: 5. The DNA for the CDR3 is TGTGCCAGCAGAGGCTCTAGCGGGAGCAATGAGCAGTTCTTC. Translation gives CASRGSSGSNEQFF.

This chain connects TRBV19 to TRBJ2-7; 7 bases match TRBD2. V shed 2 bases and J 1 base; nucleotides not matched to a gene: 8. This CDR3 has 16 amino acids. CDR1 and CDR2 from the germline V gene are LNHDA and SQIVND (reference sequence). The CDR3 nucleotides read TGTGCCAGTAGTATATCTGCGGGAGTTCTTTCCTACGAGCAGTACTTC. It translates to CASSISAGVLSYEQYF.

The genes are TRBV6-2 or TRBV6-3 and TRBJ2-7; TRBD1 aligns across 10 bases. The trim removed 4 bases at V and 7 bases at J, leaving 7 bases unmatched. Germline CDR1 and CDR2: MNHEY and SVGEGT. The CDR3 consists of 14 residues. For the CDR3, the DNA is TGTGCCAGCAGTTTCCTTCGGACAGGGGGGGAGCAGTACTTC. Amino acids: CASSFLRTGGEQYF.

This clonotype appeared many times. V and J are TRBV7-2 and TRBJ2-7; 10 nucleotides match TRBD1. The CDR3 extends over 16 amino acids. V lost 0 bases to trimming and J lost 2 bases; unmatched junction nucleotides: 4. CDR1 and CDR2 (germline): SGHTA, FQGNSA. CDR3 DNA sequence: TGTGCCAGCAGCTTAGCGGGGACAGGGGCCCCCTACGAGCAGTACTTC. This translates into CASSLAGTGAPYEQYF.